This entry lists 25 T cell receptor beta chains sequenced from one sample in a study of early T cells in non-severe SARS-CoV-2 infection. TCRdb itself ran the 5' RACE reads through MiXCR, one entry per CDR3 protein. This table has roughly 61,000 distinct CDR3 sequences, about a tenth appearing once. Sequencing was performed on whole blood. These receptors originate from an adult who was a healthcare worker with PCR-confirmed SARS-CoV-2 infection or an uninfected control (not recorded which).

This clonotype was seen many times. This chain connects TRBV7-9 to TRBJ2-1, with 9 positions matching TRBD2. The CDR3 is 15 residues long. Per the germline V gene, CDR1 is SEHNR and CDR2 is FQNEAQ (reference sequence). The junction had 6 bases not matched to a gene; V was cut back by 4 bases and J by 5 bases. The CDR3 nucleotides are TGTGCCAGCAGCTCCCCCGGGACTAGCAACAATGAGCAGTTCTTC. Its protein product is CASSSPGTSNNEQFF. Together with reference TRBV7-9 and TRBJ2-1, the CDR3 gives the full variable domain: DTGVSQNPRHKITKRGQNVTFRCDPISEHNRLYWYRQTLGQGPEFLTYFQNEAQLEKSRLLSDRFSAERPKGSFSTLEIQRTEQGDSAMYLCASSSPGTSNNEQFFGPGTRLTVL.

This clonotype appeared many times. The chain is built from TRBV6-5 and TRBJ2-2; D uncertain. Germline lookup yields CDR1 MNHEY and CDR2 SVGAGI. There are 14 residues in the CDR3. V was trimmed by 2 bases and J by 4 bases, leaving 8 bases between them. CDR3 sequence reads: CASSYRRFTGELFF. CDR3 bases: TGTGCCAGCAGTTACCGAAGATTCACCGGGGAGCTGTTTTTT.

The sample holds a few counts of this clonotype. The chain joins TRBV6-6 to TRBJ1-1; a weak D match, TRBD1 (6 bases). CDR1 MNHNY and CDR2 SVGAGI come from the germline V gene (reference sequence). The CDR3 spans 16 residues. The ends were cut back, 7 bases at V and 4 bases at J, with 22 bases in the middle. CDR3 region: CASNSLLTGRGTEAFF. The CDR3 DNA sequence: TGTGCCAGCAATAGCCTACTGACAGGTCGAGGCACTGAAGCTTTCTTT.

This clonotype occurred many times. The rearrangement joins TRBV6-6 to TRBJ2-7, with D maybe TRBD1 (5 bases). The CDR3 length is 14 residues. Germline values: CDR1 MNHNY, CDR2 SVGAGI (reference sequence). Trimming cost V 7 bases and J 2 bases, with 15 bases left between them. The CDR3 DNA follows: TGTGCCAGCACCCGAACGACAGTTACCTACGAGCAGTACTTC. It yields the protein CASTRTTVTYEQYF.

This clonotype appeared a few times. Written as DNA, the CDR3 is TGTGCCAGCAGCGGGACAGGGGGCGGCTATCAGCCCCAGCATTTT. Translating it yields CASSGTGGGYQPQHF. This sequence joins TRBV12-3 or TRBV12-4 and TRBJ1-5; 12 positions agree with TRBD1. The CDR3 covers 15 residues. Unmatched junction bases numbered 5, after V lost 6 bases and J lost 5 bases.

The sample holds many counts of this clonotype. The rearrangement links TRBV7-6 to TRBJ2-7; D is unresolved. Germline V gene lookup returns CDR1 SGHVS and CDR2 FNYEAQ. This CDR3 is built from 14 residues. The ends were cut back, 5 bases at V and 9 bases at J, with 20 bases in the middle. Written as DNA, the CDR3 is TGTGCCAGCAGCAACGAGGTTCTCCCGGGTAGGCAGTACTTC. Its protein product is CASSNEVLPGRQYF.

This clonotype has a count of ten or more. This chain links TRBV6-4 with TRBJ2-2; D not certain. The germline CDR1 and CDR2 sequences are MRHNA and SNTAGT. CDR3 size: 14 residues. Trimming left V 0 bases short and J 5 bases short, with 7 bases between. In DNA, the CDR3 is TGTGCCAGCAGTGACTCTTTACAGACCGGGGAGCTGTTTTTT. Translated: CASSDSLQTGELFF.

This clonotype occurred many times. The chain uses TRBV2 and TRBJ2-3; no firm D call. Germline lookup yields CDR1 SNHLY and CDR2 FYNNEI. V gave up 3 bases and J gave up 0 bases, with 7 bases separating them. The CDR3 loop spans 14 amino acids. CDR3 sequence reads: CASSDDVSTDTQYF. CDR3 in DNA: TGTGCCAGCAGTGATGACGTGAGCACAGATACGCAGTATTTT.

This clonotype showed up just a few times. CDR3: CASRQGPGQPQHF. As DNA, the CDR3 is TGTGCCAGCAGACAGGGGCCGGGTCAGCCCCAGCATTTT. V usage is TRBV6-6 and J usage is TRBJ1-5; TRBD1 matches at 7 bases. There are 13 residues in the CDR3. CDR1 and CDR2 (germline): MNHNY, SVGAGI (reference sequence). With 6 bases clipped from V and 6 bases from J, the junction kept 5 bases outside the gene matches.

This clonotype was recorded at least ten times. The chain recombines TRBV4-3 with TRBJ1-1; D is uncertain. This CDR3 is 16 amino acids long. Germline values: CDR1 LGHNA, CDR2 YSLEER. The ends were cut back, 0 bases at V and 1 base at J, with 12 bases in the middle. The CDR3 region has the DNA TGCGCCAGCAGCCAAGATACTCAGAGTCCGAACACTGAAGCTTTCTTT. This gives the protein CASSQDTQSPNTEAFF.

Comments on this clonotype: An end of the junction differs from the germline gene, which may be a read error. The CDR3 coding sequence is TGTGCCAGCAGCATAGCACTAGCTTGGTACGAGCAGTACTTC. This sequence encodes CASSIALAWYEQYF. J is TRBJ2-7 and V is TRBV7-2; TRBD2 might be the D (6 bases). The germline CDR1 and CDR2 sequences are SGHTA and FQGNSA. The CDR3 is 14 residues long.

This chain uses TRBV13 with TRBJ1-4; 7 bases align to TRBD1. The CDR3 is made up of 14 amino acids. Germline values: CDR1 PRHDT, CDR2 FYEKMQ (reference sequence). V shed 3 bases, J shed 9 bases, and the junction held 7 bases outside the gene matches. CDR3 in DNA: TGTGCCAGCAGCTTGCCCGGGACAGAGAAAAAACTGTTTTTT. Protein product: CASSLPGTEKKLFF.

The V and J genes are TRBV9 and TRBJ2-1, with D possibly being TRBD1 (6 bases). Trimming left V 0 bases short and J 7 bases short, with 8 bases between. The CDR3 is 13 amino acids. Germline-derived CDR1 and CDR2 are SGDLS and YYNGEE. The DNA of the CDR3 is TGTGCCAGCAGCGTAGTCGGACAGAATGAGCAGTTCTTC. This translates into CASSVVGQNEQFF.

This clonotype was picked up a small number of times. V and J are TRBV5-1 and TRBJ1-5; no firm D call. Trimming cost V 7 bases and J 11 bases, with 7 bases left between them. The CDR3 length is 9 residues. Germline values: CDR1 SGHRS, CDR2 YFSETQ. Here the CDR3 reads CASHLTQHF. DNA of the CDR3: TGCGCCAGCCACTTGACCCAGCATTTT.

This chain connects TRBV6-2 or TRBV6-3 to TRBJ1-5; TRBD1 matches 7 bases. The germline gives CDR1 MNHEY, CDR2 SVGEGT. J was trimmed by 4 bases and V by 9 bases; bases with no gene match: 6. The CDR3 covers 13 residues. The CDR3 DNA sequence: TGTGCCAGTATGAGACAGGGAAATCAGCCCCAGCATTTT. Protein product: CASMRQGNQPQHF.

The gene calls are TRBV29-1 and TRBJ2-2, with D perhaps assigned TRBD1 or TRBD2 (5 bases each). The CDR3 loop spans 13 amino acids. V was shortened by 6 bases and J by 4 bases, with 12 bases between the two germline ends. The germline gives CDR1 SQVTM, CDR2 ANQGSEA. CDR3 region: CSVVGTSTGELFF. In nucleotides, the CDR3 is TGCAGCGTCGTAGGGACCTCCACCGGGGAGCTGTTTTTT.

This clonotype was detected a few times. The V and J genes are TRBV9 and TRBJ1-1; 9 nucleotides match TRBD1. Germline assignment: CDR1 SGDLS and CDR2 YYNGEE. After removal of 2 bases from V and 10 bases from J, the junction contained 6 bases not matched to a gene. The CDR3 contains 13 residues. This chain's CDR3 is CASSVRTGEAAFF. CDR3 in DNA: TGTGCCAGCAGCGTCCGGACAGGGGAGGCAGCTTTCTTT.

There are many counts of this clonotype. The chain uses TRBV18 and TRBJ2-7, with unresolved D. Trimming took off 1 base at V and 2 bases at J, with 15 bases between the two ends. Germline V gene data show CDR1 as KGHSH and CDR2 as LQKENI. This CDR3 has 16 residues. The chain's CDR3 is CASSPLRVAETYEQYF. CDR3 in DNA: TGTGCCAGCTCACCACTCCGGGTGGCCGAAACCTACGAGCAGTACTTC. The whole variable domain, filled in from reference TRBV18 and TRBJ2-7, reads NAGVMQNPRHLVRRRGQEARLRCSPMKGHSHVYWYRQLPEEGLKFMVYLQKENIIDESGMPKERFSAEFPKEGPSILRIQQVVRGDSAAYFCASSPLRVAETYEQYFGPGTRLTVT.

This clonotype counts as large. The chain is built from TRBV11-2 and TRBJ2-5, with D perhaps TRBD1 (5 bases). The CDR3 is made up of 16 amino acids. Germline lookup yields CDR1 SGHAT and CDR2 FQNNGV. Deletions cut 3 bases from V and 0 bases from J, with 14 bases between. Here the CDR3 DNA reads TGTGCCAGCAGCTTTTGGGGCAACCTGTACCAAGAGACCCAGTACTTC. Its translation is CASSFWGNLYQETQYF.

There are a few counts of this clonotype. This chain uses TRBV10-3 with TRBJ2-2; a possible D gene is TRBD1 (5 bases). The CDR3 loop spans 12 amino acids. V gave up 8 bases and J gave up 7 bases, with 11 bases separating them. Germline lookup yields CDR1 ENHRY and CDR2 SYGVKD. The CDR3 reads CAIRTPSGELFF. As DNA, the CDR3 is TGTGCCATCCGGACACCCAGCGGGGAGCTGTTTTTT.

This clonotype was seen many times. This chain's CDR3 is CASSDGTSGGTHPQYF. The CDR3 region has the DNA TGTGCCAGCAGTGACGGGACTAGCGGGGGGACCCACCCGCAGTATTTT. V gene TRBV6-4 combines with J gene TRBJ2-3, with 15 bases aligning to TRBD2. CDR1 and CDR2 (germline): MRHNA, SNTAGT. V gave up 2 bases and J gave up 10 bases; unmatched junction bases: 7. CDR3 length equals 16 residues.

This clonotype has more than one count but fewer than ten. The rearrangement links TRBV3-1 to TRBJ2-3, with D possibly matching TRBD1 (5 bases). Germline V gene data show CDR1 as LGHDT and CDR2 as YNNKEL (reference sequence). V lost 1 base to trimming and J lost 1 base, with 12 bases between them. CDR3 length equals 16 residues. The CDR3, as DNA: TGTGCCAGCAGCCAAGTGGTCAGGGCGGGCACAGATACGCAGTATTTT. Translation: CASSQVVRAGTDTQYF.

About this clonotype itself: Compared with germline, one end of the junction differs, possibly owing to a read error. The chain employs TRBV5-1 and TRBJ1-6; D uncertain. Germline V gives CDR1 SGHRS, CDR2 YFSETQ. The CDR3 sequence is 14 residues long. CDR3 coding DNA: TGCGCCAGCAGCTTGGTGCAGACTAATTCACCCCTCCATTTT. Translation gives CASSLVQTNSPLHF.

In this sample, this clonotype turned up many times. The V gene is TRBV5-1, the J gene TRBJ1-2; 8 bases match TRBD1. The length of the CDR3 is 14 residues. The germline CDR1 and CDR2 sequences are SGHRS and YFSETQ. V lost 5 bases to trimming and J lost 5 bases; unmatched junction nucleotides: 8. The CDR3 coding sequence is TGCGCCAGCAGACCAGGGGGCGCCGAGTATGGCTACACCTTC. Protein: CASRPGGAEYGYTF.

The rearrangement uses TRBV18 and TRBJ2-7, with 8 bases identical to TRBD1. Trimming removed 8 bases from V and 6 bases from J; junction bases left unmatched: 12. The CDR3 runs 14 residues. Germline V CDR1 and CDR2: KGHSH, LQKENI. The CDR3 DNA sequence: TGTGCCAGCACTGAGTGGGACAGGTCAAGCGAGCAGTACTTC. Translated: CASTEWDRSSEQYF. The complete variable domain, with remaining parts taken from reference TRBV18 and TRBJ2-7, reads NAGVMQNPRHLVRRRGQEARLRCSPMKGHSHVYWYRQLPEEGLKFMVYLQKENIIDESGMPKERFSAEFPKEGPSILRIQQVVRGDSAAYFCASTEWDRSSEQYFGPGTRLTVT.